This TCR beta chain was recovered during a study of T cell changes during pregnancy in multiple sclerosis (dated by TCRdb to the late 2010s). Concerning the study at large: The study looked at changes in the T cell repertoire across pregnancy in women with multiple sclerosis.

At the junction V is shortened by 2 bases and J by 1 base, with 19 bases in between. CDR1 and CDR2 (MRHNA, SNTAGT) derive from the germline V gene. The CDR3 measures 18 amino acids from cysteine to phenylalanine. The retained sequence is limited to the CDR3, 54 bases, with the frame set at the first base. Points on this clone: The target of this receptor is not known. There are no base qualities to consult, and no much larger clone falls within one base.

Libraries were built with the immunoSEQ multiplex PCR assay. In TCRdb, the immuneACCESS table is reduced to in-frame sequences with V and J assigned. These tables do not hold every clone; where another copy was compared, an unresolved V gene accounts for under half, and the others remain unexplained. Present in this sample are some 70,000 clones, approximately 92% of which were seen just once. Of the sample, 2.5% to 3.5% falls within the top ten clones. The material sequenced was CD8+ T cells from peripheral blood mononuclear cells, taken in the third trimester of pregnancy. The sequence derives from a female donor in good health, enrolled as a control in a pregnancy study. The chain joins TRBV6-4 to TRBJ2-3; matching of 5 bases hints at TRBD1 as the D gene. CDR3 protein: CASSDALRQGTCTDTQYF. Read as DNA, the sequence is TGTGCCAGCAGTGACGCTCTGCGCCAGGGTACTTGCACAGATACGCAGTATTTT.